This TCR beta chain was sequenced during a study of CD8+ T cells in alopecia areata. On the study more broadly: Treatment of the treated patients consisted of oral tofacitinib, 5 to 10 mg twice daily.

The germline gives CDR1 LNHDA, CDR2 SQIVND (reference sequence). This CDR3 contains 14 residues. V lost 10 bases, J lost 0 bases, and 3 bases stayed unmatched. RNA was isolated and reverse transcribed to cDNA, the sequencing template. Generated by immunoSEQ multiplex PCR, the TCRdb table keeps only in-frame clones and is missing some. The sample carries fewer than 150,000 clones, 35% to 40% recorded once. The receptor was derived from a human donor with alopecia areata. Sequenced: CD4+ T cells sorted from blood. V and J are TRBV19 and TRBJ2-6; TRBD2 agrees at 7 bases. The CDR3 sequence is CATRDYSGANVLTF. CDR3 DNA sequence: TGTGCCACCAGGGACTACTCTGGGGCCAACGTCCTGACTTTC.